The TCR beta chain described here comes from a study of T-cell reconstitution after alpha-beta-depleted transplantation in children. Study conclusions and caveats: Expanded graft clones, several hundred of them, were reportedly the source of alpha-beta T cells about two months after transplant. Some patients' high day-60 TCRbeta diversity was traced to surviving recipient T cells and thymic progenitors. Most T-cell counts and diversity one year after the transplant came from T cells that were newly produced.

Unique molecular identifiers were used in preparing the TCRbeta library. TCRdb processed the PCR reads anew with MiXCR; each CDR3 protein has one entry. In the table there are about a million distinct CDR3 sequences, 25% to 35% of which are singletons. The junction had 5 bases not matched to a gene; V was cut back by 2 bases and J by 3 bases. Germline V gives CDR1 SQVTM, CDR2 ANQGSEA. This CDR3 is 14 amino acids long. Turning to this clonotype: Its antigen remains unknown.

This chain links TRBV29-1 with TRBJ1-2, with 8 bases identical to TRBD1. The material sequenced was PBMCs, mostly from graft donor cells, taken 360 days after TCRalphabeta/CD19-depleted stem cell transplant. The sequence came from a boy in the first two years of life who had a stem cell transplant for SCID, so the T cells may come from the graft donor. The CDR3 region is CSVEQGAIDYGYTF. The CDR3 DNA is TGCAGCGTTGAACAGGGGGCGATAGACTATGGCTACACCTTC.